One sample yielded the 27 T cell receptor beta chains listed below, sequenced in a study of T cells in Graves' hyperthyroidism and ophthalmopathy. RNA transcripts were the template for amplifying TCR beta CDR3 regions. A first-round RT-PCR of the TCR CDR3 used the HTBI primer set. TCRdb reprocessed the multiplex PCR reads via MiXCR and lists one record per CDR3 protein. Counted here are hundreds of thousands of distinct CDR3 sequences, around 39% occurring once; the ten biggest clones make up more than 7%. Sequenced sample: blood. These receptors all come from a man between 18 and 35 years old with Graves' hyperthyroidism.

This clonotype has only a few counts. The rearrangement uses TRBV6-1 and TRBJ2-5, with unresolved D. The length of the CDR3 is 15 residues. The V end lost 1 base, the J end lost 1 base, and 10 bases lay between the germline ends. Germline V CDR1 and CDR2: MNHNS, SASEGT. This CDR3 reads CASSEVPGSQETQYF. In nucleotides, the CDR3 is TGTGCCAGCAGTGAAGTTCCAGGCAGCCAAGAGACCCAGTACTTC.

This chain uses TRBV14 with TRBJ1-1, with D perhaps TRBD1 (6 bases). Trimming took off 6 bases at V and 0 bases at J, with 17 bases between the two ends. The CDR3 consists of 16 residues. Germline assignment: CDR1 SGHDN and CDR2 FVKESK. The CDR3 DNA reads as TGTGCCAGCAGTCCTTTAGCGGGGGCCATGAACACTGAAGCTTTCTTT. It translates to CASSPLAGAMNTEAFF.

This clonotype occurred many times. V and J are TRBV20-1 and TRBJ1-5; TRBD1 matches at 9 bases. With 4 bases clipped from V and 2 bases from J, the junction kept 6 bases outside the gene matches. This CDR3 region has 15 residues. The germline gives CDR1 DFQATT, CDR2 SNEGSKA (reference sequence). The CDR3 is CSATTRTGGNQPQHF. CDR3 DNA sequence: TGCAGTGCTACCACTAGGACAGGGGGCAATCAGCCCCAGCATTTT.

This clonotype appeared a few times. J is TRBJ2-7 and V is TRBV24-1; TRBD1 is a possible D gene (6 bases). The CDR3 is made up of 18 amino acids. V was trimmed by 2 bases and J by 2 bases, leaving 21 bases between them. Germline-derived CDR1 and CDR2 are KGHDR and SFDVKD. The CDR3 DNA reads TGTGCCACCAGTGATTCCTCACCCGCCGGACAGAACCCCTACGAGCAGTACTTC. Translation: CATSDSSPAGQNPYEQYF.

This clonotype came up a few times. The chain recombines TRBV2 with TRBJ2-2; D is unresolved. The CDR3 length is 13 residues. The V and J ends lost 2 bases and 7 bases respectively, with 8 bases between them. The germline CDR1 and CDR2 sequences are SNHLY and FYNNEI. CDR3 nucleotides: TGTGCCAGCAGTGAAAGGACCGTCGGGGAGCTGTTTTTT. Its translation is CASSERTVGELFF.

Many counts were recorded for this clonotype. This chain connects TRBV12-3 or TRBV12-4 to TRBJ1-1; the match to TRBD1 covers 7 bases. Trimming at V came to 6 bases and at J to 9 bases, leaving 7 bases not matched to a gene. The CDR3 loop spans 12 amino acids. The CDR3 here is CASRSSDRKAFF. The CDR3 bases are TGTGCCAGCAGATCCTCGGACAGGAAAGCTTTCTTT.

This clonotype was counted only a few times. The rearrangement joins TRBV10-3 to TRBJ1-2; possibly TRBD1 for D (5 bases). Trimming removed 4 bases from V and 1 base from J, with 13 bases in between. CDR1 is ENHRY and CDR2 is SYGVKD in the germline V gene. The CDR3 consists of 15 residues. CDR3 sequence reads: CAISAGRIDNYGYTF. For the CDR3, the DNA is TGTGCCATCAGTGCGGGACGGATAGATAACTATGGCTACACCTTC.

The table lists this clonotype with a few counts. The chain combines TRBV6-1 with TRBJ1-6, with D uncertain. Germline V lookup: CDR1 MNHNS, CDR2 SASEGT. This CDR3 comprises 14 residues. V lost 3 bases and J 7 bases, leaving 10 bases between the germline ends. The CDR3 sequence is CASSEAASNSPLHF. CDR3 coding DNA: TGTGCCAGCAGTGAGGCGGCGAGCAATTCACCCCTCCACTTT.

V gene TRBV7-8 combines with J gene TRBJ2-5; TRBD1 or TRBD2 may be the D gene (5 bases each). The germline V gene has CDR1 SGHVS and CDR2 FQNEAQ. CDR3 length: 17 residues. With 5 bases removed from V and 5 bases from J, the gap between germline ends came to 24 bases. CDR3 nucleotide sequence: TGTGCCAGCAGCCAAGATTGGGCGTGGGGGAACGGGGAGACCCAGTACTTC. Encoded protein: CASSQDWAWGNGETQYF.

The chain uses TRBV10-3 and TRBJ2-5, with TRBD2 as a possible D gene (6 bases). The length of the CDR3 is 15 residues. Trimming took off 0 bases at V and 4 bases at J, with 12 bases between the two ends. Per germline, CDR1 ENHRY and CDR2 SYGVKD. CDR3 residues: CAISESGGVGETQYF. CDR3 nucleotide sequence: TGTGCCATCAGTGAGTCAGGCGGGGTAGGAGAGACCCAGTACTTC.

This clonotype came up once. This chain connects TRBV20-1 to TRBJ2-2; the D call may be TRBD1 or TRBD2 (5 bases each). The CDR3 consists of 13 residues. V lost 0 bases to trimming and J lost 7 bases, with 9 bases between them. Germline V gene lookup returns CDR1 DFQATT and CDR2 SNEGSKA (reference sequence). In DNA, the CDR3 is TGCAGTGCTAGAGATGGGGGTAACGGGGAGCTGTTTTTT. Translating it yields CSARDGGNGELFF.

V is TRBV7-9 and J is TRBJ2-1; the D is unclear. The CDR3 has 13 residues. In germline, CDR1 is SEHNR, CDR2 FQNEAQ (reference sequence). Trimming stripped 2 bases from V and 6 bases from J, with 8 bases between. CDR3 sequence reads: CASSLSAPNEQFF. CDR3 DNA sequence: TGTGCCAGCAGCTTATCCGCCCCCAATGAGCAGTTCTTC.

This chain uses TRBV29-1 with TRBJ1-2; perhaps TRBD1 as D (5 bases). The germline gives CDR1 SQVTM, CDR2 ANQGSEA. V was cut by 4 bases and J by 8 bases, with 11 bases left in between. The CDR3 is 11 residues long. The CDR3 bases are TGCAGCGTTGGGGGGTTCTACGGCTACACCTTC. Translating gives CSVGGFYGYTF.

This chain joins TRBV6-6 and TRBJ1-4; D not resolved. Per the germline V gene, CDR1 is MNHNY and CDR2 is SVGAGI (reference sequence). Trimming left V 0 bases short and J 8 bases short, with 7 bases between. CDR3 length equals 13 residues. This chain's CDR3 is CASSYSKGEKLFF. CDR3 bases: TGTGCCAGCAGTTACTCGAAGGGAGAAAAACTGTTTTTT.

This clonotype was detected a few times. CDR3 bases: TGTGCCAGCCGTAGGTTGGGGACCAATCAGCCCCAGCATTTT. Its translation is CASRRLGTNQPQHF. The gene calls are TRBV4-2 and TRBJ1-5; maybe TRBD1 (5 bases). V lost 8 bases and J lost 3, with 14 bases in between. The CDR3 consists of 14 residues. The V gene's germline CDR1 is LGHNA and CDR2 YNFKEQ.

The chain combines TRBV7-9 with TRBJ2-7; D is possibly TRBD1 (6 bases). Trimming took 3 bases from V and 7 from J, leaving 16 bases between them. Germline CDR1 reads SEHNR; CDR2 reads FQNEAQ (reference sequence). The CDR3 sequence is 14 residues long. The DNA for the CDR3 is TGTGCCAGCAGCTTGGGGGCGACGTCAAGGGAGCAGTACTTC. Its translation: CASSLGATSREQYF. Full variable domain (remainder filled in from reference TRBV7-9 and TRBJ2-7): DTGVSQNPRHKITKRGQNVTFRCDPISEHNRLYWYRQTLGQGPEFLTYFQNEAQLEKSRLLSDRFSAERPKGSFSTLEIQRTEQGDSAMYLCASSLGATSREQYFGPGTRLTVT.

This clonotype was seen only a few times. The CDR3 region is CATSPGQRGQPQYF. In DNA, the CDR3 is TGTGCCACTTCCCCGGGACAAAGGGGTCAGCCCCAGTATTTT. The V and J genes are TRBV10-3 and TRBJ1-5; possibly TRBD1 for D (6 bases). The last part of the DNA fits TRBJ2-3 better; the J call may be wrong. Germline CDR1 reads ENHRY; CDR2 reads SYGVKD. The CDR3 extends over 14 amino acids.

This clonotype was observed at least ten times. The gene calls are TRBV5-1 and TRBJ1-2; 8 bases map to TRBD1. Unmatched junction bases numbered 9, after V lost 4 bases and J lost 7 bases. Germline-derived CDR1 and CDR2 are SGHRS and YFSETQ. There are 14 residues in the CDR3. The CDR3 coding sequence is TGCGCCAGCAGCATCGCCGGGACAGGTAGTGGCTACACCTTC. Its translation: CASSIAGTGSGYTF.

The V call is TRBV10-3, the J call TRBJ1-3; 8 bases match TRBD1. V lost 10 bases and J lost 0; bases outside the gene matches: 11. The germline V gene encodes CDR1 ENHRY and CDR2 SYGVKD. CDR3 length equals 16 residues. The CDR3 spells CASNRQGHFSGNTIYF. For the CDR3, the DNA is TGTGCCAGCAACCGACAGGGGCACTTCTCTGGAAACACCATATATTTT.

The chain is built from TRBV20-1 and TRBJ1-1, with D hard to call. With 0 bases removed from V and 3 bases from J, the gap between germline ends came to 14 bases. The CDR3 runs to 15 residues. Germline V gives CDR1 DFQATT, CDR2 SNEGSKA (reference sequence). The CDR3 nucleotides read TGCAGTGCTAGAGATACTCGGGTGTCGTACACTGAAGCTTTCTTT. Translated: CSARDTRVSYTEAFF.

Comment on this clonotype: At one of its ends the junction is not consistent with the germline gene, which may arise from a read error. The V gene is TRBV9, the J gene TRBJ1-6, with a possible D match to TRBD1 (6 bases). The CDR3 extends over 17 amino acids. CDR1 and CDR2 (germline): SGDLS, YYNGEE. Here the CDR3 DNA reads TGTGCCAGCAGGTCCCTGGCCCGGGTGGGGGCTAATTTACCCCTCCACTTT. It translates to CASRSLARVGANLPLHF.

This chain uses TRBV10-2 with TRBJ2-5; 7 positions match TRBD1. The CDR3 length is 14 residues. CDR1 is WSHSY and CDR2 is SAAADI in the germline V gene. Trimming cost V 6 bases and J 6 bases; bases outside gene matches: 10. The CDR3 loop is CASSPATGQKTQYF. The CDR3 bases are TGCGCCAGCAGCCCCGCGACAGGGCAAAAGACCCAGTACTTC.

This clonotype was observed a few times. The chain is built from TRBV7-2 and TRBJ2-7; weak D call: TRBD2 (5 bases). The ends were cut back, 5 bases at V and 1 base at J, with 15 bases in the middle. Germline V CDR1 and CDR2: SGHTA, FQGNSA. The CDR3 consists of 15 residues. The CDR3 sequence is CASSTRPGSSYEQYF. CDR3 sequence (DNA): TGTGCCAGCAGCACCCGACCGGGGAGTTCCTACGAGCAGTACTTC.

This clonotype was recorded many times. This rearrangement joins TRBV20-1 to TRBJ2-5, with D unclear. The length of the CDR3 is 14 residues. Deletions cut 3 bases from V and 1 base from J, with 12 bases between. CDR1 is DFQATT and CDR2 is SNEGSKA in the germline V gene (reference sequence). The CDR3 loop is CSASAVPFQETQYF. CDR3 coding DNA: TGCAGTGCTAGCGCGGTACCATTCCAAGAGACCCAGTACTTC.

At least ten counts were recorded for this clonotype. This chain connects TRBV6-5 to TRBJ1-5; D is ambiguous. This CDR3 is built from 13 residues. The V gene's germline CDR1 is MNHEY and CDR2 SVGAGI. The V and J ends lost 7 bases and 3 bases respectively, with 10 bases between them. In DNA, the CDR3 is TGTGCCAGCACCGCCAGTCCCAATCAGCCCCAGCATTTT. Encoded protein: CASTASPNQPQHF.

This clonotype was seen only once. The chain carries TRBV7-8 and TRBJ2-3, with 9 positions matching TRBD2. This CDR3 has 15 amino acids. Germline V gives CDR1 SGHVS, CDR2 FQNEAQ. With V trimmed by 2 bases and J by 7 bases, 7 bases remained unmatched. In DNA, the CDR3 is TGTGCCAGCAGCTTATCTGGCGGGGGGGCAAATACGCAGTATTTT. It yields the protein CASSLSGGGANTQYF.

Many counts were recorded for this clonotype. The CDR3 spells CSARRGGGQYF. CDR3 DNA: TGCAGTGCTAGGAGAGGAGGCGGGCAGTACTTC. The chain has TRBV20-1 and TRBJ2-7; D might be TRBD2 (5 bases). V was cut by 3 bases and J by 9 bases, with 12 bases left in between. The germline CDR1 and CDR2 sequences are DFQATT and SNEGSKA (reference sequence). The CDR3 is 11 amino acids.